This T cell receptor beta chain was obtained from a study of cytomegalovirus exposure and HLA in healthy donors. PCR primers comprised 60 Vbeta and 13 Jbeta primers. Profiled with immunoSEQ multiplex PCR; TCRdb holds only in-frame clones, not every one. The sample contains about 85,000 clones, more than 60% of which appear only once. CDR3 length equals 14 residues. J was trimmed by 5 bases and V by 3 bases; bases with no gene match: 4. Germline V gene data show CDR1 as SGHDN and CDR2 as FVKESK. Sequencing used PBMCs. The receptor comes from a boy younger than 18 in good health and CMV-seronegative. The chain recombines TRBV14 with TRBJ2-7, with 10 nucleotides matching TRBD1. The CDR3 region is CASSQGQGNHEQYF. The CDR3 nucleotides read TGTGCCAGCAGCCAGGGACAGGGGAACCACGAGCAGTACTTC.